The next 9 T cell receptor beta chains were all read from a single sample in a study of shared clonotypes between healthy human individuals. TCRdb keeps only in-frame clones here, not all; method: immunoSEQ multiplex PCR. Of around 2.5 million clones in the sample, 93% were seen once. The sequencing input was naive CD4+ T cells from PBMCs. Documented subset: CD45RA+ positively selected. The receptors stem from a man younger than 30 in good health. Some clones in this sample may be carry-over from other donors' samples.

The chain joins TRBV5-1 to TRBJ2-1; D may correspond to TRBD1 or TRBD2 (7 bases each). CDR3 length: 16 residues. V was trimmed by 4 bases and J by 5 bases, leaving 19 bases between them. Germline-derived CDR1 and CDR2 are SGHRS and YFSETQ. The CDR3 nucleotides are TGCGCCAGCAGCCAATGGTGGTCAGGGGGGGACAATGAGCAGTTCTTC. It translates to CASSQWWSGGDNEQFF.

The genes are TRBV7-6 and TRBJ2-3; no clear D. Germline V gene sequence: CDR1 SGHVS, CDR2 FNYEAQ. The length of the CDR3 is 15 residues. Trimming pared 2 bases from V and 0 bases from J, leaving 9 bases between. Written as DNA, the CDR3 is TGTGCCAGCAGCTTAATGGGCTCAAGCACAGATACGCAGTATTTT. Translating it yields CASSLMGSSTDTQYF.

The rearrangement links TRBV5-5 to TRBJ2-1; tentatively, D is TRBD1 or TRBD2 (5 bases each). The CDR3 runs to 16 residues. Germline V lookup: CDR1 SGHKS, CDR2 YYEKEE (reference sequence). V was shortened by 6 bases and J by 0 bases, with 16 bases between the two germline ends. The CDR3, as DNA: TGTGCCAGCAACTATAGGTGGGGACCCTCCTACAATGAGCAGTTCTTC. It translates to CASNYRWGPSYNEQFF.

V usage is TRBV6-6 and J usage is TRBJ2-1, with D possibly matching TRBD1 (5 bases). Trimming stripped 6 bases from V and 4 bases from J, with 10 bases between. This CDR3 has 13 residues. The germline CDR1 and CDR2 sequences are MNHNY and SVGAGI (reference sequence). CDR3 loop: CASREQEYNEQFF. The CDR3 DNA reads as TGTGCCAGCAGAGAACAGGAGTACAATGAGCAGTTCTTC.

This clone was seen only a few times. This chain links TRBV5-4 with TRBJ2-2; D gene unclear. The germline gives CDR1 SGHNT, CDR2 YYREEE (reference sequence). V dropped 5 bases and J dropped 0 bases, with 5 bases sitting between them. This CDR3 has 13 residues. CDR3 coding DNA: TGTGCCAGCAGGGCAGCGAACACCGGGGAGCTGTTTTTT. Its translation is CASRAANTGELFF.

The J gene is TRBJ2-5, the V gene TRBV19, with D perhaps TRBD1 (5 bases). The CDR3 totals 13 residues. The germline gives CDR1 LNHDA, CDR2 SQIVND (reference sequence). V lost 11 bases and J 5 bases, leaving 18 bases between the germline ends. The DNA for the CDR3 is TGTGCCTCCTTAGGACAACTCGGGGAGACCCAGTACTTC. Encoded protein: CASLGQLGETQYF.

CDR3 nucleotide sequence: TGTGCCAGCAGGCAGGTGACAGGAAGAGTCACTGAAGCTTTCTTT. This codes for CASRQVTGRVTEAFF. The chain uses TRBV27 and TRBJ1-1; D possibly corresponds to TRBD1 (6 bases). Germline V gene data show CDR1 as MNHEY and CDR2 as SMNVEV (reference sequence). Trimming shortened V by 6 bases and J by 4 bases, and 18 bases separated the two germline ends. The CDR3 totals 15 residues.

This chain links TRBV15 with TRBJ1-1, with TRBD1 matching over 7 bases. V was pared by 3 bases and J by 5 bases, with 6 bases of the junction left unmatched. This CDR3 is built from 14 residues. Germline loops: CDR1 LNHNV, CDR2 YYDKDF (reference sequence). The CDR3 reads CATSRPGQITEAFF. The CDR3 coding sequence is TGTGCCACCAGCAGGCCGGGACAGATAACTGAAGCTTTCTTT.

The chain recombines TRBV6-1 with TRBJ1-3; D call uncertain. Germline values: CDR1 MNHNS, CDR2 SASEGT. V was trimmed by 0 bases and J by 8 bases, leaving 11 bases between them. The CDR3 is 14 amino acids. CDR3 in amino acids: CASSEALDFYTIYF. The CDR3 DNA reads TGTGCCAGCAGTGAAGCACTTGATTTTTACACCATATATTTT.